This TCR beta chain was retrieved from a study of beta chain features in type 1 diabetes. The study's findings and limits: Still unanswered here is whether HLA type influences TCRB rearrangement. Type 1 diabetes patients had moderately but significantly shorter TCRB CDR3s in all four CD4+ subsets.

The study reverse transcribed the entire isolated RNA, so it sequenced expressed TCRB transcripts. Only in-frame clones appear in the TCRdb table, and some are missing; sequencing was by immunoSEQ multiplex PCR. The table has around 350,000 clones, over 10% seen once. Sorted CD4+ subsets: naive, central memory, regulatory, stem cell-like memory (CD45RO/CCR7/CD25/CD127/CD95/CD27 panel). Post-sort purity exceeded 95% for all sorted populations. The table lists this clone with a few counts. Its antigen is currently unknown. In germline, CDR1 is GTSNPN, CDR2 SVGIG (reference sequence). The CDR3 spans 12 residues. Trimming removed 3 bases from V and 8 bases from J, with 13 bases in between.

The specimen sequenced was naive CD4+ T cells from blood. The source of this sequence is a man aged 18 to 29 in good health. The rearrangement links TRBV30 to TRBJ1-2, with unresolved D. The CDR3 nucleotides are TGTGCCTGGAGGGCCGCTTGGGAGGGCTACACCTTC. As protein: CAWRAAWEGYTF.